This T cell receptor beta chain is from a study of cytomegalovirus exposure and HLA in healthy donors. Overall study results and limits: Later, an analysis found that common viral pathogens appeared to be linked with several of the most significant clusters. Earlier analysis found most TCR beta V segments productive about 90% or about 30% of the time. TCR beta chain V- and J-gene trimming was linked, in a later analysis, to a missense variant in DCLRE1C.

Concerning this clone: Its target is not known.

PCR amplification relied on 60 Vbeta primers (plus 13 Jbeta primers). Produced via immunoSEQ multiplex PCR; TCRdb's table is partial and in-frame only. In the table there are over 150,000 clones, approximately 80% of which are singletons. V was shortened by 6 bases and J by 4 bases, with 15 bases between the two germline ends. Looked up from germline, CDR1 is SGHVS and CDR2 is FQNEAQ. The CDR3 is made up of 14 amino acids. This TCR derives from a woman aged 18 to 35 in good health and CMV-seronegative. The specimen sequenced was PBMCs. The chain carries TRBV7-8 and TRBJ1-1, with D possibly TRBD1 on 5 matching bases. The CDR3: CASRLTPGGTEAFF. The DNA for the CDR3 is TGTGCCAGCAGACTCACCCCCGGGGGCACTGAAGCTTTCTTT.